Below, 17 T cell receptor beta chains from the same sample are listed, as sequenced in a study of memory CD4+ T cells and cytomegalovirus serostatus. Generated by immunoSEQ multiplex PCR, the TCRdb table keeps only in-frame clones and is missing some. Of about 60,000 clones in the sample, 65% to 80% were seen once. The sort gate was single viable CD3+CD4+CD8-CD45RO+ cells for memory CD4+ T cells. The specimen was memory CD4+ T cells from blood. These receptors originate from an adult in good health and CMV-seronegative.

The chain links TRBV9 to TRBJ1-2; no clear D gene. Per germline, CDR1 SGDLS and CDR2 YYNGEE. The CDR3 totals 14 residues. V lost 0 bases to trimming and J lost 2 bases, with 8 bases between them. This CDR3 reads CASSVDVGNYGYTF. The CDR3 DNA follows: TGTGCCAGCAGCGTAGACGTAGGGAACTATGGCTACACCTTC. Full variable domain (outside the CDR3, taken from reference TRBV9 and TRBJ1-2): DSGVTQTPKHLITATGQRVTLRCSPRSGDLSVYWYQQSLDQGLQFLIQYYNGEERAKGNILERFSAQQFPDLHSELNLSSLELGDSALYFCASSVDVGNYGYTFGSGTRLTVV.

The chain has TRBV5-1 and TRBJ1-6, with TRBD1 matching 7 bases. Germline CDR1 reads SGHRS; CDR2 reads YFSETQ. J was trimmed by 5 bases and V by 4 bases; bases with no gene match: 6. This CDR3 contains 15 residues. CDR3 nucleotides: TGCGCCAGCAGCCTGACAGGGCTGGATAATTCACCCCTCCACTTT. This gives the protein CASSLTGLDNSPLHF.

The rearrangement links TRBV7-8 to TRBJ1-2; 8 nucleotides line up with TRBD1. Trimming cost V 3 bases and J 6 bases; bases outside gene matches: 6. The germline V gene encodes CDR1 SGHVS and CDR2 FQNEAQ. This CDR3 is built from 14 residues. CDR3: CASSFRDRYHGYTF. CDR3 nucleotide sequence: TGTGCCAGCAGCTTCCGGGACAGGTATCATGGCTACACCTTC.

The genes are TRBV7-2 and TRBJ2-7; TRBD1 matches at 10 bases. V lost 1 base and J lost 4; bases outside the gene matches: 7. The CDR3 contains 16 residues. Germline values: CDR1 SGHTA, CDR2 FQGNSA. The CDR3, as DNA: TGTGCCAGCAGCTTAGTTCCGGGACAGGGGAATTACGAGCAGTACTTC. Its protein product is CASSLVPGQGNYEQYF. The complete variable domain, with remaining parts taken from reference TRBV7-2 and TRBJ2-7, reads GAGVSQSPSNKVTEKGKDVELRCDPISGHTALYWYRQSLGQGLEFLIYFQGNSAPDKSGLPSDRFSAERTGGSVSTLTIQRTQQEDSAVYLCASSLVPGQGNYEQYFGPGTRLTVT.

V usage is TRBV5-8 and J usage is TRBJ1-2; no firm D call. The V and J ends lost 0 bases and 5 bases respectively, with 11 bases between them. The CDR3 loop spans 14 amino acids. CDR1 and CDR2 from the germline V gene are SGHTS and YDEGEE. The CDR3 region is CASSLGTGVYGYTF. The CDR3 DNA sequence: TGTGCCAGCAGCTTGGGGACTGGGGTGTATGGCTACACCTTC.

The chain uses TRBV19 and TRBJ1-2, with D possibly matching TRBD1 (5 bases). V lost 3 bases and J lost 3, with 11 bases in between. Germline V gene sequence: CDR1 LNHDA, CDR2 SQIVND (reference sequence). The CDR3 has 14 amino acids. The CDR3 DNA reads as TGTGCCAGTAGTATGGGTTGGGGCGACTATGGCTACACCTTC. This sequence encodes CASSMGWGDYGYTF.

The chain links TRBV28 to TRBJ2-3, with 7 bases aligning to TRBD1. Germline values: CDR1 MDHEN, CDR2 SYDVKM. The CDR3 extends over 12 amino acids. The V segment lost 6 bases and the J segment 8 bases; nucleotides outside the gene matches: 5. The CDR3 reads CASSQGGGTQYF. The CDR3 DNA follows: TGTGCCAGCAGCCAAGGGGGCGGTACGCAGTATTTT. The full variable domain, completed using reference TRBV28 and TRBJ2-3, is DVKVTQSSRYLVKRTGEKVFLECVQDMDHENMFWYRQDPGLGLRLIYFSYDVKMKEKGDIPEGYSVSREKKERFSLILESASTNQTSMYLCASSQGGGTQYFGPGTRLTVL.

This clone has a single count. This chain links TRBV6-1 with TRBJ2-4, with a possible D match to TRBD2 (6 bases). The CDR3 runs to 14 residues. V gave up 1 base and J gave up 10 bases, with 14 bases separating them. The germline CDR1 and CDR2 sequences are MNHNS and SASEGT. CDR3 amino acids: CASSEGRASGIQYF. In DNA, the CDR3 is TGTGCCAGCAGTGAAGGGAGGGCCTCCGGGATTCAGTACTTC.

The genes are TRBV18 and TRBJ1-5, with TRBD1 matching 8 bases. Germline assignment: CDR1 KGHSH and CDR2 LQKENI. The CDR3 extends over 15 amino acids. The junction had 5 bases not matched to a gene; V was cut back by 6 bases and J by 1 base. The CDR3 loop is CASSFGQGSNQPQHF. The CDR3 nucleotides are TGTGCCAGCTCCTTCGGACAGGGAAGCAATCAGCCCCAGCATTTT.

The table lists this clone with a few counts. The CDR3 DNA reads as TGTGCCAGCAGCTTCGACGCAATTAGCTCCTACGAGCAGTACTTC. It specifies CASSFDAISSYEQYF. V gene TRBV7-2 combines with J gene TRBJ2-7; D is uncertain. Germline values: CDR1 SGHTA, CDR2 FQGNSA. V shed 3 bases and J shed 0 bases, with 12 bases lying between them. CDR3 length equals 15 residues.

The chain is built from TRBV4-2 and TRBJ2-3, with 9 nucleotides matching TRBD1. Germline CDR1 and CDR2: LGHNA and YNFKEQ. The CDR3 is made up of 16 amino acids. V lost 3 bases and J lost 6; bases outside the gene matches: 10. The CDR3 here is CASSQEAGTGMDTQYF. The CDR3 bases are TGTGCCAGCAGCCAGGAGGCCGGGACAGGGATGGATACGCAGTATTTT.

This chain joins TRBV19 and TRBJ2-2, with a weak D call TRBD2 (5 bases). Germline V lookup: CDR1 LNHDA, CDR2 SQIVND (reference sequence). The CDR3 totals 13 residues. The V and J ends lost 6 bases and 6 bases respectively, with 11 bases between them. CDR3 region: CASSTQRAGELFF. Here the CDR3 DNA reads TGTGCCAGTAGCACTCAGAGGGCCGGGGAGCTGTTTTTT.

This chain connects TRBV7-9 to TRBJ1-3; no clear D gene. V shed 5 bases and J shed 0 bases, with 8 bases lying between them. CDR1 is SEHNR and CDR2 is FQNEAQ in the germline V gene (reference sequence). There are 14 residues in the CDR3. The CDR3 nucleotides read TGTGCCAGCAGCCGACGGTACTCTGGAAACACCATATATTTT. As protein: CASSRRYSGNTIYF.

The chain uses TRBV5-5 and TRBJ1-5; possible D gene TRBD1, 6 bases. Germline values: CDR1 SGHKS, CDR2 YYEKEE (reference sequence). Trimming took off 4 bases at V and 0 bases at J, with 14 bases between the two ends. This CDR3 has 16 amino acids. The CDR3 protein is CASSPRTDLSNQPQHF. The CDR3 DNA reads TGTGCCAGCAGCCCGAGGACAGACCTTAGCAATCAGCCCCAGCATTTT. The whole variable domain, remainder taken from reference TRBV5-5 and TRBJ1-5, is DAGVTQSPTHLIKTRGQQVTLRCSPISGHKSVSWYQQVLGQGPQFIFQYYEKEERGRGNFPDRFSARQFPNYSSELNVNALLLGDSALYLCASSPRTDLSNQPQHFGDGTRLSIL.

The genes are TRBV7-2 and TRBJ1-5; 9 bases match TRBD1. With V trimmed by 5 bases and J by 5 bases, 7 bases remained unmatched. The length of the CDR3 is 15 residues. The germline V gene encodes CDR1 SGHTA and CDR2 FQGNSA. CDR3 residues: CASSDRQGGYQPQHF. For the CDR3, the DNA is TGTGCCAGCAGCGACCGACAGGGGGGTTATCAGCCCCAGCATTTT.

The J gene is TRBJ1-4, the V gene TRBV27; perhaps TRBD1 as D (6 bases). V was pared by 5 bases and J by 8 bases, with 15 bases between. The V gene's germline CDR1 is MNHEY and CDR2 SMNVEV (reference sequence). The CDR3 contains 14 residues. Here the CDR3 reads CASSIYGTPEKLFF. The CDR3 DNA reads as TGTGCCAGCAGTATATACGGGACACCCGAAAAACTGTTTTTT. Full variable domain (missing parts from reference TRBV27 and TRBJ1-4): EAQVTQNPRYLITVTGKKLTVTCSQNMNHEYMSWYRQDPGLGLRQIYYSMNVEVTDKGDVPEGYKVSRKEKRNFPLILESPSPNQTSLYFCASSIYGTPEKLFFGSGTQLSVL.

The rearrangement uses TRBV11-2 and TRBJ2-1; 8 bases match TRBD2. The V gene end was trimmed by 10 bases and the J gene end by 6 bases; junction bases not matched to a gene: 17. The CDR3 sequence is 16 residues long. Germline CDR1 and CDR2: SGHAT and FQNNGV. The CDR3 bases are TGTGCCACCGCTGAGAACGGGGGGGCAGGGGCCAATGAGCAGTTCTTC. It codes for CATAENGGAGANEQFF.